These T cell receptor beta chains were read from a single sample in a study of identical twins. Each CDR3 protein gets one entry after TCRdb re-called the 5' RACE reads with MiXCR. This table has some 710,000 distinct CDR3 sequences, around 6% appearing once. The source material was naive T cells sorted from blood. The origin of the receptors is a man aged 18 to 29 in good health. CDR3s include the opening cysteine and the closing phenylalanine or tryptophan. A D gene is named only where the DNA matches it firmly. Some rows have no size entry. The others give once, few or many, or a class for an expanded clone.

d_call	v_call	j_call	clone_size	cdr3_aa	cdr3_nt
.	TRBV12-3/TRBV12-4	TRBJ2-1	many	CASRPLHEQFF	TGTGCCAGCAGGCCACTTCACGAGCAGTTCTTC
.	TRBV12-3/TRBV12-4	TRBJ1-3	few	CASRSFGASSGNTIYF	TGTGCCAGCAGAAGTTTCGGGGCTAGCTCTGGAAACACCATATATTTT
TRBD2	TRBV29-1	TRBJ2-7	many	CSASGRVSYEQYF	TGCAGCGCCTCTGGGAGGGTATCCTACGAGCAGTACTTC
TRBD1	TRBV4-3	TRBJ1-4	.	CASSQDGQGAWEKLFF	TGCGCCAGCAGCCAAGATGGGCAGGGGGCGTGGGAAAAACTGTTTTTT
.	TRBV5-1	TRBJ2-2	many	CASSSLQENTGELFF	TGCGCCAGCAGCTCTCTTCAGGAGAACACCGGGGAGCTGTTTTTT
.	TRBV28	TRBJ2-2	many	CATVTVLGTGELFF	TGTGCCACCGTGACCGTCCTTGGTACCGGGGAGCTGTTTTTT
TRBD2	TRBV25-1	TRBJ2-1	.	CASSEYGLAGGSSYNEQFF	TGTGCCAGCAGTGAATATGGGCTAGCGGGAGGAAGCTCCTACAATGAGCAGTTCTTC
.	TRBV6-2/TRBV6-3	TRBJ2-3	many	CASSYSTSEGRTDTQYF	TGTGCCAGCAGTTACTCGACAAGCGAGGGTCGCACAGATACGCAGTATTTT
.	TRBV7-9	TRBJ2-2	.	CASSLAPPSGELFF	TGTGCCAGCAGCTTAGCGCCCCCCTCCGGGGAGCTGTTTTTT
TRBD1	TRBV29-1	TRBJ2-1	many	CSVEGSPGQPYNEQFF	TGCAGCGTTGAAGGCTCCCCGGGACAGCCCTACAATGAGCAGTTCTTC
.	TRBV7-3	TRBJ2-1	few	CASSLPGIGEQFF	TGTGCCAGCAGCTTACCTGGGATCGGGGAGCAGTTCTTC
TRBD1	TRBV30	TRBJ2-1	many	CAWSIWGTDNEQFF	TGTGCCTGGAGCATTTGGGGGACAGACAATGAGCAGTTCTTC
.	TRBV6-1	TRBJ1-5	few	CASITPDQPQHF	TGTGCCAGTATCACACCGGATCAGCCCCAGCATTTT
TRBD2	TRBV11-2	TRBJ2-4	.	CASSPRGGPGLAGAKNIQYF	TGTGCCAGCAGCCCGAGAGGGGGGCCGGGACTAGCGGGAGCCAAAAACATTCAGTACTTC
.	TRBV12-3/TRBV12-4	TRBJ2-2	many	CASSPGGRANTGELFF	TGTGCCAGCAGCCCCGGCGGCAGGGCGAACACCGGGGAGCTGTTTTTT
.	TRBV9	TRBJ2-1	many	CASSGSGEREQFF	TGTGCCAGCAGCGGTTCAGGCGAGCGGGAGCAGTTCTTC
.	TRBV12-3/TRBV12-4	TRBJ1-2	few	CASSLFLRGGGYTF	TGTGCCAGCAGTTTATTCCTCAGGGGAGGTGGCTACACCTTC
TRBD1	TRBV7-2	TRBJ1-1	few	CASRATGRLGGTEAFF	TGTGCCAGCAGGGCGACAGGGCGCCTGGGCGGGACTGAAGCTTTCTTT
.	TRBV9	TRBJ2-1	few	CASSVTGSRSYNEQFF	TGTGCCAGCAGCGTTACAGGGAGCCGCTCCTACAATGAGCAGTTCTTC
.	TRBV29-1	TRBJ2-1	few	CSASTGSYNEQFF	TGCAGCGCATCAACGGGCTCCTACAATGAGCAGTTCTTC